Below are 14 T cell receptor beta chains sequenced from a single sample in a study of T cell repertoires and Cas9 in healthy adults. Sequencing was performed with immunoSEQ multiplex PCR; in TCRdb, only in-frame clones are kept and a portion is missing. The sample holds 20,000 to 25,000 clones, 75% to 95% seen once. The sample was CD4+ effector T cells (CD127+, CD25-, CD137-, CD154-) from PBMCs; culture status not recorded. These receptors were collected from a human donor in good health.

V and J are TRBV10-3 and TRBJ1-2, with 8 bases fitting TRBD1. Trimming cost V 6 bases and J 9 bases; bases outside gene matches: 9. The CDR3 sequence is 13 residues long. Germline assignment: CDR1 ENHRY and CDR2 SYGVKD. The CDR3 DNA reads as TGTGCCATCAGCCTCGACAGGGGTCGTAGCTACACCTTC. Amino acids: CAISLDRGRSYTF.

This clone was picked up a small number of times. The chain joins TRBV21-1 to TRBJ2-3. TRBV21-1 is recorded as a pseudogene. The CDR3 extends over 12 amino acids. This CDR3 reads CASMGGTDTQYF. The CDR3 nucleotides are TGTGCCAGCATGGGGGGCACAGATACGCAGTATTTT.

This sequence joins TRBV5-4 and TRBJ1-2; D gene ambiguous. CDR1 is SGHNT, CDR2 YYREEE, per germline (reference sequence). The ends were cut back, 0 bases at V and 5 bases at J, with 11 bases in the middle. The CDR3 covers 14 residues. This CDR3 is CASSLVGGEYGYTF. CDR3 nucleotides: TGTGCCAGCAGCTTGGTTGGCGGGGAGTATGGCTACACCTTC.

The chain recombines TRBV6-5 with TRBJ2-7; TRBD1 agrees at 7 bases. The CDR3 totals 15 residues. From germline, CDR1 is MNHEY and CDR2 SVGAGI. Losses at the gene ends were 0 bases for V and 7 bases for J; bases not matched to a gene: 9. The CDR3 DNA follows: TGTGCCAGCAGTTACTCGTCGACAGGGCCTCGGGAGCAGTACTTC. This codes for CASSYSSTGPREQYF.

The V call is TRBV6-1, the J call TRBJ2-5; 8 bases line up with TRBD2. CDR1 is MNHNS, CDR2 SASEGT, per germline. The CDR3 is 13 residues long. V dropped 5 bases and J dropped 3; count of bases not matched to a gene: 2. The CDR3 region is CASSFSGKETQYF. The CDR3 DNA sequence: TGTGCCAGCAGTTTTAGCGGGAAAGAGACCCAGTACTTC.

V usage is TRBV18 and J usage is TRBJ2-4; D gene unclear. The CDR3 is 14 residues long. The V and J ends lost 0 bases and 5 bases respectively, with 8 bases between them. Germline values: CDR1 KGHSH, CDR2 LQKENI. The CDR3 loop reads CASSPPKFENIQYF. The CDR3 nucleotides read TGTGCCAGCTCACCACCTAAGTTTGAAAACATTCAGTACTTC. Full variable domain (outside the CDR3, taken from reference TRBV18 and TRBJ2-4): NAGVMQNPRHLVRRRGQEARLRCSPMKGHSHVYWYRQLPEEGLKFMVYLQKENIIDESGMPKERFSAEFPKEGPSILRIQQVVRGDSAAYFCASSPPKFENIQYFGAGTRLSVL.

The chain recombines TRBV2 with TRBJ2-1, with D perhaps TRBD2 (6 bases). V was shortened by 5 bases and J by 12 bases, with 11 bases between the two germline ends. This CDR3 is 11 amino acids long. Germline V CDR1 and CDR2: SNHLY, FYNNEI. CDR3 residues: CASSFGTGQFF. CDR3 nucleotide sequence: TGTGCCAGCAGTTTTGGGACTGGGCAGTTCTTC.

This chain joins TRBV6-4 and TRBJ2-2, with no clear D. Germline V lookup: CDR1 MRHNA, CDR2 SNTAGT. There are 14 residues in the CDR3. V lost 3 bases, J lost 5 bases, and 10 bases lay in between. The CDR3 nucleotides read TGTGCCAGCAGTGAAGGTCTGGGGACCGGGGAGCTGTTTTTT. Protein: CASSEGLGTGELFF.

This sequence joins TRBV5-4 and TRBJ2-7; D not certain. There are 14 residues in the CDR3. The germline CDR1 and CDR2 sequences are SGHNT and YYREEE (reference sequence). Trimming cost V 7 bases and J 1 base, with 15 bases left between them. DNA for the CDR3: TGTGCCAGCTCACAAGACCCGTGGTCCTACGAGCAGTACTTC. The encoded protein is CASSQDPWSYEQYF.

The chain links TRBV9 to TRBJ2-5; D gene uncertain. V was trimmed by 0 bases and J by 5 bases, leaving 8 bases between them. Per germline, CDR1 SGDLS and CDR2 YYNGEE. The CDR3 has 13 amino acids. CDR3 nucleotides: TGTGCCAGCAGCGTAGATACGAGGGAGACCCAGTACTTC. It codes for CASSVDTRETQYF.

The chain has TRBV5-1 and TRBJ1-4; 12 positions agree with TRBD1. The ends lost 0 bases at V and 7 bases at J; junction bases unmatched: 7. The germline CDR1 and CDR2 sequences are SGHRS and YFSETQ. The CDR3 spans 17 residues. In nucleotides, the CDR3 is TGCGCCAGCAGCTTGGAGGGACAGGGGGCGAGTGGTGAAAAACTGTTTTTT. Amino acids: CASSLEGQGASGEKLFF.

The CDR3 region has the DNA TGCGCCAGCAGCTTGGGGTCTAGCTCTAGCACAGATACGCAGTATTTT. Amino acids: CASSLGSSSSTDTQYF. This chain connects TRBV5-1 to TRBJ2-3; TRBD2 is a possible D gene (5 bases). The CDR3 extends over 16 amino acids. The V end was cut by 0 bases, the J end by 0 bases, with 11 bases between. Germline V gene data show CDR1 as SGHRS and CDR2 as YFSETQ.

The chain is built from TRBV27 and TRBJ1-2; no clear D. The CDR3 runs to 15 residues. Per the germline V gene, CDR1 is MNHEY and CDR2 is SMNVEV (reference sequence). Trimming stripped 0 bases from V and 2 bases from J, with 10 bases between. DNA of the CDR3: TGTGCCAGCAGTTTATCGTACTCAGGAAACTATGGCTACACCTTC. Translating gives CASSLSYSGNYGYTF.

CDR3 loop: CASSFGTANNEQFF. The CDR3 bases are TGTGCCAGCAGCTTTGGGACGGCCAACAATGAGCAGTTCTTC. The chain couples TRBV7-9 to TRBJ2-1, with D possibly called TRBD1 or TRBD2 (5 bases each). V gave up 3 bases and J gave up 5 bases, with 11 bases separating them. The CDR3 extends over 14 amino acids. Germline V gene sequence: CDR1 SEHNR, CDR2 FQNEAQ (reference sequence).